Included here is one T cell receptor beta chain sequence, with context. This entry belongs to a study of blood T cell repertoires in COVID-19. Study information: PBMCs, B-cell-depleted T cells, or T cells provided the cDNA or gDNA that made up the material.

V lost 2 bases, J lost 4 bases, and 11 bases lay in between. The CDR3 covers 14 residues. Looked up from germline, CDR1 is SGHAT and CDR2 is FQNNGV. Original processing methods: Using reference gene primer amplification, nucleated cell counts were estimated. Sequenced by immunoSEQ multiplex PCR; TCRdb stores in-frame clones only, minus some. D and trimming were read from the DNA, whereas the V and J calls and clone size are those reported in that table. The table has 150,000 or so clones, over 60% seen once. Sequencing input: peripheral blood. The TCR sequence derives from a woman aged 45-65 years with active or convalescent COVID-19. The chain joins TRBV11-2 to TRBJ1-1, with a possible D match to TRBD1 (5 bases). The CDR3 protein is CASSLKWGGTEAFF. In DNA, the CDR3 is TGTGCCAGCAGCTTAAAGTGGGGCGGCACTGAAGCTTTCTTT.